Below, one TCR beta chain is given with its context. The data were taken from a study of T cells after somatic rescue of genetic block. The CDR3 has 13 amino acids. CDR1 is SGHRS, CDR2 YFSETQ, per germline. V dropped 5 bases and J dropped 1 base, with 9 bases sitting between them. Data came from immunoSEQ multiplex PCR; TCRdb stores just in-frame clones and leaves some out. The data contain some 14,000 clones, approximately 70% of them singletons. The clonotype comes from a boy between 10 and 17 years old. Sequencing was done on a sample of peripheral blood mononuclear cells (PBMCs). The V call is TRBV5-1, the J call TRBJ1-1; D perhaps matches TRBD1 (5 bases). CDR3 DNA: TGCGCCAGCAGTGGGGGTGGGAACACTGAAGCTTTCTTT. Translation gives CASSGGGNTEAFF. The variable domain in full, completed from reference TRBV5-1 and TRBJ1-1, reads KAGVTQTPRYLIKTRGQQVTLSCSPISGHRSVSWYQQTPGQGLQFLFEYFSETQRNKGNFPGRFSGRQFSNSRSEMNVSTLELGDSALYLCASSGGGNTEAFFGQGTRLTVV.